The source of this T cell receptor beta chain is a study of control samples from healthy donors and cancer patients. Deletions cut 2 bases from V and 3 bases from J, with 8 bases between. This CDR3 has 13 amino acids. Germline V gene sequence: CDR1 SGDLS, CDR2 YYNGEE. Profiled with immunoSEQ multiplex PCR; TCRdb holds only in-frame clones, not every one. This table has about 40,000 clones, more than 85% appearing once. The sequencing sample was made of blood. V is TRBV9 and J is TRBJ1-1; D not resolved. This receptor was identified in a woman aged 45-59 years in good health. The CDR3 DNA is TGTGCCAGCAGCGTCAAGTCAGACACTGAAGCTTTCTTT. Protein: CASSVKSDTEAFF.